One and the same sample provided the 4 T cell receptor beta chains below, sequenced in a study of CD8 T cells in Susac syndrome. An amount of RNA that ranged from roughly 0.5 to 1 ug was reverse transcribed with random hexamers. TCRdb fed the immunoSEQ multiplex PCR reads into MiXCR, producing one record per CDR3 protein. The repertoire holds about 120,000 distinct CDR3 sequences, with 85% to 95% as singletons. Sequenced: CD8+ T cells from PBMCs. The source of these receptors is a human donor in good health.

The chain recombines TRBV18 with TRBJ1-4; no reliable D call. The CDR3 has 14 residues. Trimming took off 8 bases at V and 0 bases at J, with 10 bases between the two ends. Per germline, CDR1 KGHSH and CDR2 LQKENI. Written as DNA, the CDR3 is TGTGCCAGCCGGCAGAGCGCAACTAATGAAAAACTGTTTTTT. It yields the protein CASRQSATNEKLFF.

The chain uses TRBV30 and TRBJ2-1; 12 nucleotides line up with TRBD2. CDR1 and CDR2 (germline): GTSNPN, SVGIG (reference sequence). CDR3 size: 17 residues. J lost 5 bases, V lost 2 bases, and 10 bases had no gene match. The CDR3 nucleotides are TGTGCCTGGAGTATGAAACGGGGACTAGCGGGCAACAATGAGCAGTTCTTC. It is translated as CAWSMKRGLAGNNEQFF.

This chain links TRBV7-8 with TRBJ2-7, with a possible D match to TRBD2 (5 bases). The CDR3 loop spans 14 amino acids. The germline gives CDR1 SGHVS, CDR2 FQNEAQ. The germline V and J ends were trimmed by 0 bases and 0 bases, with 6 bases remaining between them. Here the CDR3 DNA reads TGTGCCAGCAGCTTAGCACGGGGCTCCTACGAGCAGTACTTC. This codes for CASSLARGSYEQYF.

This CDR3 is CASGTVAKNIQYF. CDR3 DNA: TGTGCCAGCGGGACGGTAGCCAAAAACATTCAGTACTTC. The rearrangement uses TRBV6-2 or TRBV6-3 and TRBJ2-4; D may correspond to TRBD1 or TRBD2 (5 bases each). Germline values: CDR1 MNHEY, CDR2 SVGEGT. The CDR3 spans 13 residues. The ends were cut back, 8 bases at V and 0 bases at J, with 8 bases in the middle.